This T cell receptor beta chain was obtained from a study of cytomegalovirus exposure and HLA in healthy donors. Primers for the PCR totalled 60 Vbeta and 13 Jbeta. The repertoire was sequenced with immunoSEQ multiplex PCR; TCRdb's copy has only in-frame clones and lacks some. The sample carries around 140,000 clones, around 77% recorded once. This clone was counted between two and nine times. This CDR3 is 16 amino acids long. Trimming removed 5 bases from V and 0 bases from J, with 15 bases in between. The germline V gene encodes CDR1 SGHTA and CDR2 FQGTGA. The source of this sequence is a woman aged 55 to 70 in good health and CMV-seronegative. The sample taken for sequencing was PBMCs. The chain has TRBV7-3 and TRBJ2-3, with a possible D match to TRBD2 (6 bases). CDR3 protein: CASSRRESTSTDTQYF. The DNA of the CDR3 is TGTGCCAGCAGCCGCCGGGAGAGTACTAGCACAGATACGCAGTATTTT.